The rows below give T cell receptor beta chains drawn from one sample of a study of neurological immune-mediated disorders. TCRdb re-analysed the 5' RACE reads in MiXCR, keeping a single row per CDR3 protein. There are tens of thousands of distinct CDR3 sequences in the sample; about 6% occur only once, and around 0.52% lies in the top ten. Material for sequencing was CD4+ T cells from blood. Source of these receptors: a woman in her 40s in good health. Each CDR3 is given with its conserved first and last residue. The D gene is left open where the match is weak. The listing skips clone size in some rows; elsewhere it reads once, few, many or a size class.

J,V,size,D,CDR3,DNA
TRBJ2-3,TRBV6-1,many,.,CASSEKGASTDTQYF,TGTGCCAGCAGTGAAAAGGGAGCTAGCACAGATACGCAGTATTTT
TRBJ2-1,TRBV18,many,TRBD1,CASSPPTGGGSYNEQFF,TGTGCCAGCTCACCTCCCACAGGGGGCGGGAGCTACAATGAGCAGTTCTTC
TRBJ2-2,TRBV9,many,TRBD2,CASSWTSGSGSTGELFF,TGTGCCAGCAGCTGGACTAGCGGGAGCGGAAGCACCGGGGAGCTGTTTTTT
TRBJ2-1,TRBV20-1,many,.,CSASGLGGQFF,TGCAGTGCTTCGGGACTCGGGGGGCAGTTCTTC
TRBJ1-2,TRBV6-2/TRBV6-3,many,.,CASSDDRLGLWYGYTF,TGTGCCAGCAGTGACGACAGGCTCGGACTTTGGTATGGCTACACCTTC
TRBJ1-1,TRBV6-5,many,.,CATRMGRGKNTEAFF,TGTGCCACCCGTATGGGCAGGGGAAAAAACACTGAAGCTTTCTTT
TRBJ2-2,TRBV6-5,many,TRBD1,CASLTGTGDYTGELFF,TGTGCCAGCCTAACCGGGACAGGGGATTACACCGGGGAGCTGTTTTTT
TRBJ2-1,TRBV24-1,.,.,CATSDHMGGADNEQFF,TGTGCCACCAGCGACCATATGGGCGGGGCCGACAATGAGCAGTTCTTC
TRBJ1-2,TRBV6-6,many,.,CASSYPDSPHGYTF,TGTGCCAGCAGTTACCCCGACAGTCCCCATGGCTACACCTTC
TRBJ1-2,TRBV27,many,.,CASSLSPTVYGYTF,TGTGCCAGCAGTTTATCGCCGACAGTCTATGGCTACACCTTC
TRBJ1-1,TRBV5-1,many,.,CASSLPGNTEAFF,TGCGCCAGCAGCCTCCCAGGGAACACTGAAGCTTTCTTT
TRBJ1-1,TRBV20-1,many,.,CSARRGNTEAFF,TGCAGTGCTAGGCGCGGGAACACTGAAGCTTTCTTT
TRBJ2-7,TRBV28,few,TRBD2,CASSFQRGRAVYEQYF,TGTGCCAGCAGTTTTCAACGCGGGAGGGCCGTGTACGAGCAGTACTTC
TRBJ2-3,TRBV20-1,many,TRBD2,CSVRGREGILADTQYF,TGCAGTGTCCGGGGGCGGGAGGGAATTTTGGCAGATACGCAGTATTTT
TRBJ2-6,TRBV29-1,many,TRBD1,CSVGDSSGANVLTF,TGCAGCGTGGGGGACAGTTCTGGGGCCAACGTCCTGACTTTC
TRBJ2-7,TRBV27,many,TRBD2,CASSSATSGAYEQYF,TGTGCCAGCAGTTCGGCGACTAGCGGGGCCTACGAGCAGTACTTC
TRBJ1-5,TRBV10-3,many,.,CAISESIGGEPQHF,TGTGCCATCAGTGAGTCCATTGGGGGAGAGCCCCAGCATTTT
TRBJ2-4,TRBV11-2,many,TRBD1,CASSLGQGVQYF,TGTGCCAGCAGCTTAGGGCAGGGGGTACAGTACTTC
TRBJ2-5,TRBV2,many,TRBD1,CASSPHRGGETQYF,TGTGCCAGCAGCCCCCACAGGGGTGGAGAGACCCAGTACTTC
TRBJ2-1,TRBV20-1,.,TRBD1,CSATGQGDNEQFF,TGCAGTGCCACGGGACAGGGCGACAATGAGCAGTTCTTC
TRBJ2-1,TRBV7-9,many,TRBD2,CASSLPHRLAGRNNEQFF,TGTGCCAGCAGCTTACCCCATCGACTAGCGGGACGAAACAATGAGCAGTTCTTC
TRBJ2-7,TRBV4-3,many,TRBD1,CASSHGQGYEQYF,TGCGCCAGCAGCCACGGACAGGGCTACGAGCAGTACTTC